This T cell receptor (beta chain) was observed in a study of blood T cell repertoires in COVID-19. Study summary: From T cells, B-cell-depleted T cells, or PBMCs came the material, which was cDNA or gDNA.

The method was immunoSEQ multiplex PCR; TCRdb's version includes in-frame clones alone and lacks a portion of them. The data contain a few hundred thousand clones, roughly 88% of them seen just once; the ten biggest clones take up about 9%. CDR1 SGDLS and CDR2 YYNGEE come from the germline V gene. The CDR3 has 15 amino acids. With V trimmed by 0 bases and J by 8 bases, 7 bases remained unmatched. Sequenced sample: peripheral blood. The gene calls are TRBV9 and TRBJ1-4; the match to TRBD1 covers 7 bases. This TCR came from a man aged 45-65 years with active or convalescent COVID-19. Here the CDR3 DNA reads TGTGCCAGCAGCGTAGGTTCAGGGGGGAAAGAAAAACTGTTTTTT. Translation: CASSVGSGGKEKLFF.